This T cell receptor (beta chain) is from a study of radiation and T cells in renal cell carcinoma. General study results and limits: No pretreatment tumor biopsies were available for baseline clonotypes.

Turning to this clone: Its antigen is unknown.

Clones were sequenced by immunoSEQ multiplex PCR, and TCRdb holds only the in-frame ones, with some missing. The sample records around 160,000 clones, 88% being singletons. The ends were cut back, 2 bases at V and 5 bases at J, with 9 bases in the middle. The CDR3 contains 13 residues. Germline values: CDR1 MNHEY, CDR2 SMNVEV (reference sequence). Time point: baseline pretreatment blood. As for treatment: 15 Gy SBRT to primary tumor, nephrectomy 4 weeks later. Sample: blood, taken from a patient whose treatment included radiotherapy and nephrectomy. The rearrangement links TRBV27 to TRBJ2-5; unclear D gene. This receptor was taken from a woman aged 70-85 years with renal cell carcinoma. In DNA form, the CDR3 reads TGTGCCAGCAGTTTAAGGGTCGGGGAGACCCAGTACTTC. The encoded protein is CASSLRVGETQYF.